This T cell receptor beta chain was sequenced in a study of CD8 T cells in ankylosing spondylitis. Broader study findings: Earlier work had already found some motif variants in reactive arthritis synovial fluid and blood. Ankylosing spondylitis blood seemed to carry a telltale TCR beta motif made of under ten highly homologous variants. Clones tied to disease were said to be significantly enriched in matched ankylosing spondylitis synovial fluid.

The CDR3 extends over 14 amino acids. V lost 0 bases and J 1 base, leaving 6 bases between the germline ends. Germline assignment: CDR1 SGDLS and CDR2 YYNGEE. Quantitative 5'-RACE with molecular barcodes generated TCR beta libraries. MiXCR was run by TCRdb on the 5' RACE reads, yielding one entry per CDR3 protein. The sample lists 40,000 to 50,000 distinct CDR3 sequences; approximately 2.6% were seen once. This clonotype was seen at least ten times. What it recognizes is unknown. This sequence joins TRBV9 and TRBJ2-3; D unresolved. What was sequenced was blood, either unsorted or a sorted T cell fraction (not recorded which). The clonotype comes from a male donor with ankylosing spondylitis or in good health (not recorded which). CDR3 coding DNA: TGTGCCAGCAGCGTAGACTTGGGCACAGATACGCAGTATTTT. Translated: CASSVDLGTDTQYF.